The present T cell receptor (beta chain) was sequenced within a study of control samples from healthy donors and cancer patients (TCRdb year 2020). Libraries were made using the immunoSEQ multiplex PCR assay. Here the immuneACCESS table is served through TCRdb, limited to in-frame sequences with V and J called. Missing clones are a known gap in these copies; in checked studies unresolved V genes cover under half, and the rest lacks a known reason. Counted in this sample were fewer than 95,000 clones; roughly 86% of them appeared once. Approximately 21% of the sample is taken by the ten largest. This clone was detected once. Its antigen target is currently unknown. No qualities accompany the bases; no much larger clone lies one base away. The sequencing input was blood. This receptor was identified in a man aged 30-40 years in good health.

CDR3 protein: CASSHGDTSSYEQYF. The DNA is TGCGCCAGCAGCCATGGGGACACGAGCTCCTACGAGCAGTACTTC. Recombination linked TRBV4-1 to TRBJ2-7; TRBD1 could be the D gene, as 6 bases match. CDR3 length: 15 amino acids, cysteine to phenylalanine. Only CDR3 DNA is held: 45 bases, read in frame from base 1. CDR1 and CDR2 are read off the germline V gene as MGHRA and YSYEKL. At the junction V is shortened by 3 bases and J by 0 bases, with 12 bases in between.